The rows below give T cell receptor beta chains drawn from one sample of a study of cytomegalovirus exposure and HLA in healthy donors. Sequencing used immunoSEQ multiplex PCR; TCRdb keeps in-frame clones, though not all of them. Its table records approximately 150,000 clones. Sequences were obtained from PBMCs. All receptors derive from a woman aged 45-65 years in good health and CMV-seronegative. Both conserved end residues are part of each CDR3. Fields, in order: CDR3 protein, CDR3 DNA, D gene, V gene, J gene. The D gene is left open where the match is weak.

CDR3aa: CASSHGQGGNQPQHF; CDR3nt: TGTGCCAGCAGCCACGGACAGGGCGGCAATCAGCCCCAGCATTTT; d_gene: TRBD1; v_gene: TRBV7-9; j_gene: TRBJ1-5
CDR3aa: CASSSTTSGRTNVLTF; CDR3nt: TGCGCCAGCAGCTCCACGACTAGCGGGAGGACCAACGTCCTGACTTTC; d_gene: TRBD2; v_gene: TRBV5-1; j_gene: TRBJ2-6
CDR3aa: CASSIRGTGGGETQYF; CDR3nt: TGTGCCAGTAGTATACGGGGGACAGGGGGAGGAGAGACCCAGTACTTC; d_gene: TRBD1; v_gene: TRBV19; j_gene: TRBJ2-5
CDR3aa: CASSGRSTGQGRNTEAFF; CDR3nt: TGTGCCAGTAGTGGCCGATCCACGGGACAGGGTAGAAACACTGAAGCTTTCTTT; d_gene: TRBD1; v_gene: TRBV19; j_gene: TRBJ1-1
CDR3aa: CASRPDRGEDEKLFF; CDR3nt: TGTGCCAGTAGGCCCGACAGGGGAGAGGATGAAAAACTGTTTTTT; d_gene: TRBD1; v_gene: TRBV19; j_gene: TRBJ1-4
CDR3aa: CASSDQFLRDYGYTF; CDR3nt: TGTGCCAGCAGTGATCAGTTTCTCAGGGACTATGGCTACACCTTC; d_gene: -; v_gene: TRBV2; j_gene: TRBJ1-2
CDR3aa: CASSGDRVSYEQYF; CDR3nt: TGTGCCAGCAGTGGAGACAGGGTGTCCTACGAGCAGTACTTC; d_gene: TRBD1; v_gene: TRBV6-1; j_gene: TRBJ2-7
CDR3aa: CASSATSGAETQYF; CDR3nt: TGTGCCAGCAGCGCGACTAGCGGGGCGGAGACCCAGTACTTC; d_gene: TRBD2; v_gene: TRBV9; j_gene: TRBJ2-5
CDR3aa: CASSQSRGASYNEQFF; CDR3nt: TGTGCCAGCAGCCAATCCCGTGGGGCTAGCTACAATGAGCAGTTCTTC; d_gene: -; v_gene: TRBV4-2; j_gene: TRBJ2-1
CDR3aa: CASSLGLAGTSSYEQYF; CDR3nt: TGCGCCAGCAGCTTGGGACTAGCGGGGACAAGCTCCTACGAGCAGTACTTC; d_gene: TRBD2; v_gene: TRBV5-1; j_gene: TRBJ2-7
CDR3aa: CASSLTGQGRSPLHF; CDR3nt: TGCGCCAGCAGCTTGACAGGACAGGGTAGATCACCCCTCCACTTT; d_gene: TRBD1; v_gene: TRBV5-1; j_gene: TRBJ1-6
CDR3aa: CASSLGSLETQYF; CDR3nt: TGTGCCAGCAGCTTGGGCAGCCTAGAGACCCAGTACTTC; d_gene: -; v_gene: TRBV7-7; j_gene: TRBJ2-5
CDR3aa: CASTPGQGAEEQYF; CDR3nt: TGTGCCAGCACCCCCGGACAGGGGGCTGAAGAGCAGTACTTC; d_gene: TRBD1; v_gene: TRBV2; j_gene: TRBJ2-7
CDR3aa: CASSDRGGVGGYTF; CDR3nt: TGTGCCAGCAGTGACAGGGGTGGGGTTGGTGGCTACACCTTC; d_gene: -; v_gene: TRBV2; j_gene: TRBJ1-2
CDR3aa: CASSLNRGSIEKLFF; CDR3nt: TGCGCCAGCAGTTTGAACAGGGGGTCGATCGAAAAACTGTTTTTT; d_gene: TRBD1; v_gene: TRBV5-1; j_gene: TRBJ1-4
CDR3aa: CASSRKSGTSGGVYEQYF; CDR3nt: TGTGCCAGCAGCCGGAAATCCGGGACTAGCGGGGGAGTCTACGAGCAGTACTTC; d_gene: TRBD2; v_gene: TRBV7-2; j_gene: TRBJ2-7
CDR3aa: CASSLAELAGAYEQYF; CDR3nt: TGCGCCAGCAGCTTGGCCGAACTAGCGGGGGCCTACGAGCAGTACTTC; d_gene: TRBD2; v_gene: TRBV5-1; j_gene: TRBJ2-7
CDR3aa: CATTGNEKLFF; CDR3nt: TGTGCCACGACAGGGAATGAAAAACTGTTTTTT; d_gene: TRBD1; v_gene: TRBV6-6; j_gene: TRBJ1-4
CDR3aa: CASSSLTSGTRNEQFF; CDR3nt: TGTGCCAGCAGCTCCCTGACTAGCGGAACCCGCAATGAGCAGTTCTTC; d_gene: TRBD2; v_gene: TRBV7-9; j_gene: TRBJ2-1
CDR3aa: CASSLYQDNEQFF; CDR3nt: TGTGCCAGCAGTTTATACCAGGACAATGAGCAGTTCTTC; d_gene: -; v_gene: TRBV28; j_gene: TRBJ2-1
CDR3aa: CASSPGSSGNTIYF; CDR3nt: TGTGCCAGCAGCCCAGGATCCTCTGGAAACACCATATATTTT; d_gene: -; v_gene: TRBV27; j_gene: TRBJ1-3
CDR3aa: CASSLAGSDEQFF; CDR3nt: TGTGCTAGCAGCTTAGCCGGGTCGGATGAGCAGTTCTTC; d_gene: -; v_gene: TRBV7-7; j_gene: TRBJ2-1
CDR3aa: CASSDGTAYEQYF; CDR3nt: TGTGCCAGCAGCGATGGGACAGCTTACGAGCAGTACTTC; d_gene: TRBD1; v_gene: TRBV5-6; j_gene: TRBJ2-7
CDR3aa: CASSELAGGITDTQYF; CDR3nt: TGTGCCAGCAGTGAGCTAGCGGGGGGAATCACAGATACGCAGTATTTT; d_gene: TRBD2; v_gene: TRBV2; j_gene: TRBJ2-3
CDR3aa: CASSPGRDRGTDTQYF; CDR3nt: TGTGCCAGCTCTCCCGGCCGGGACAGAGGCACAGATACGCAGTATTTT; d_gene: TRBD1; v_gene: TRBV18; j_gene: TRBJ2-3
CDR3aa: CASSPGTGNYEQYF; CDR3nt: TGTGCCAGCAGCCCAGGGACAGGGAACTACGAGCAGTACTTC; d_gene: TRBD1; v_gene: TRBV2; j_gene: TRBJ2-7
CDR3aa: CASRAGTVRNYGYTF; CDR3nt: TGTGCCAGCAGAGCCGGGACAGTCAGAAACTATGGCTACACCTTC; d_gene: TRBD1; v_gene: TRBV6-1; j_gene: TRBJ1-2